Presented here are 19 T cell receptor beta chains from one specimen sequenced in a study of blood T cell repertoires in COVID-19 (dated by TCRdb to between 2020 and 2021). Library prep was done by the immunoSEQ multiplex PCR assay. This immuneACCESS table, as held by TCRdb, lists in-frame sequences with V and J called but not all clones. Of the missing ones, under half trace to an unresolved V gene in checked studies; the others have no known cause. This sample is represented by 70,000 to 75,000 clones; about 79% of them were singletons. The leading ten clones occupy 28% of the sample. Sequenced material: peripheral blood. The origin of the receptors is a man in his 70s with acute or convalescent COVID-19.

This clone is a singleton in its sample. V gene TRBV10-1 combines with J gene TRBJ2-3; D possibly corresponds to TRBD1 (5 bases). With 0 bases removed from V and 0 bases from J, the gap between germline ends came to 13 bases. Germline V gene sequence: CDR1 WNHNN, CDR2 SYGVQD (reference sequence). CDR3 length equals 17 residues. DNA for the CDR3: TGCGCCAGCAGTGAGTCGCCCCGCGGACATAGCACAGATACGCAGTATTTT. This encodes CASSESPRGHSTDTQYF.

There are a few counts of this clone. The chain joins TRBV5-6 to TRBJ1-1, with TRBD1 matching over 10 bases. V trimming: 4 bases; J trimming: 4 bases; junction bases outside the gene matches: 7. The CDR3 is 15 residues long. Germline V CDR1 and CDR2: SGHDT, YYEEEE. This chain's CDR3 is CASSRVRTGGTEAFF. The DNA for the CDR3 is TGTGCCAGCAGCCGTGTTCGGACAGGGGGCACTGAAGCTTTCTTT.

In this sample, this clone is medium-sized. V and J are TRBV7-9 and TRBJ2-7; TRBD2 might be the D (6 bases). Trimming stripped 2 bases from V and 5 bases from J, with 10 bases between. CDR3 length: 13 amino acids. CDR1 SEHNR and CDR2 FQNEAQ come from the germline V gene (reference sequence). The CDR3 DNA reads as TGTGCCAGCAGCTTATTTGGGGAGGACGAGCAGTACTTC. Translating it yields CASSLFGEDEQYF.

The V gene is TRBV5-1, the J gene TRBJ1-6; the match to TRBD1 covers 7 bases. V dropped 0 bases and J dropped 7; count of bases not matched to a gene: 1. Germline V gives CDR1 SGHRS, CDR2 YFSETQ. The CDR3 spans 14 residues. DNA of the CDR3: TGCGCCAGCAGCTTGGGACAGGGAAATTCACCCCTCCACTTT. Its translation is CASSLGQGNSPLHF.

The V gene is TRBV19, the J gene TRBJ1-1; 7 nucleotides align to TRBD1. V lost 3 bases to trimming and J lost 1 base; unmatched junction nucleotides: 5. Germline lookup yields CDR1 LNHDA and CDR2 SQIVND (reference sequence). The CDR3 sequence is 15 residues long. CDR3 sequence: CASSISGTANTEAFF. The CDR3 bases are TGTGCCAGTAGTATTTCCGGGACAGCGAACACTGAAGCTTTCTTT.

The chain is built from TRBV7-2 and TRBJ2-7; D remains ambiguous. Germline values: CDR1 SGHTA, CDR2 FQGNSA. Trimming removed 4 bases from V and 2 bases from J, with 12 bases in between. CDR3 length: 14 amino acids. The CDR3 is CASSSYLTTYEQYF. The CDR3 nucleotides are TGTGCCAGCAGCTCCTACCTTACTACCTACGAGCAGTACTTC.

The V and J genes are TRBV5-1 and TRBJ2-2; D unresolved. The length of the CDR3 is 13 residues. The V gene's germline CDR1 is SGHRS and CDR2 YFSETQ. V was shortened by 3 bases and J by 6 bases, with 9 bases between the two germline ends. CDR3 amino acids: CASSSPVPGELFF. The CDR3 region has the DNA TGCGCCAGCAGCTCGCCAGTTCCCGGGGAGCTGTTTTTT.

The chain employs TRBV6-1 and TRBJ1-5, with a tentative D call TRBD1 (5 bases). The V and J ends lost 2 bases and 0 bases respectively, with 11 bases between them. The CDR3 has 16 residues. CDR1 and CDR2 from the germline V gene are MNHNS and SASEGT. Here the CDR3 DNA reads TGTGCCAGCAGTGAATTGGCCAGGGTTAGCAATCAGCCCCAGCATTTT. Its protein product is CASSELARVSNQPQHF.

The chain links TRBV6-5 to TRBJ2-7, with TRBD1 matching over 7 bases. V lost 6 bases to trimming and J lost 3 bases; unmatched junction nucleotides: 11. From germline, CDR1 is MNHEY and CDR2 SVGAGI. This CDR3 contains 15 residues. The CDR3: CASSYNRGRGYEQYF. The DNA for the CDR3 is TGTGCCAGCAGCTACAACAGGGGACGAGGCTACGAGCAGTACTTC.

The chain recombines TRBV11-3 with TRBJ2-4, with TRBD1 matching over 10 bases. In germline, CDR1 is SGHNT, CDR2 YENEEA. The CDR3 sequence is 13 residues long. The trim removed 6 bases at V and 7 bases at J, leaving 3 bases unmatched. CDR3 loop: CASSRTGGNIQYF. The CDR3 region has the DNA TGTGCCAGCAGTAGGACAGGGGGGAACATTCAGTACTTC.

DNA for the CDR3: TGTGCCAGCAGCCCCGGACTAGCCGGGAATGAGCAGTTCTTC. Protein product: CASSPGLAGNEQFF. This chain uses TRBV7-2 with TRBJ2-1; 8 bases are a match to TRBD2. The junction had 7 bases not matched to a gene; V was cut back by 5 bases and J by 7 bases. CDR1 is SGHTA, CDR2 FQGNSA, per germline. The CDR3 is made up of 14 amino acids.

The CDR3 reads CASSYGTSGLTGELFF. The CDR3 DNA is TGCGCCAGCAGCTACGGGACTAGCGGGCTCACCGGGGAGCTGTTTTTT. V gene TRBV5-1 combines with J gene TRBJ2-2; 12 bases agree with TRBD2. Germline V gene sequence: CDR1 SGHRS, CDR2 YFSETQ. V lost 3 bases to trimming and J lost 4 bases; unmatched junction nucleotides: 4. This CDR3 is built from 16 residues.

The table lists this clone with a count of one. V gene TRBV7-2 combines with J gene TRBJ2-7; 13 bases fit TRBD2. Germline V gene data show CDR1 as SGHTA and CDR2 as FQGNSA. The trim removed 4 bases at V and 6 bases at J, leaving 3 bases unmatched. The CDR3 is 14 amino acids. CDR3 protein: CASSSRLAGGEQYF. CDR3 in DNA: TGTGCCAGCAGCTCGAGACTAGCGGGAGGCGAGCAGTACTTC.

The chain uses TRBV6-5 and TRBJ1-1, with D possibly TRBD1 on 5 matching bases. The CDR3 is made up of 16 amino acids. Germline V gene lookup returns CDR1 MNHEY and CDR2 SVGAGI. Trimming pared 0 bases from V and 2 bases from J, leaving 13 bases between. CDR3 bases: TGTGCCAGCAGTTACTCACCCAGGGCCATTAACACTGAAGCTTTCTTT. Encoded protein: CASSYSPRAINTEAFF.

This chain uses TRBV5-5 with TRBJ2-1; D is uncertain. Trimming removed 0 bases from V and 0 bases from J, with 10 bases in between. The germline V gene has CDR1 SGHKS and CDR2 YYEKEE (reference sequence). CDR3 size: 16 residues. In DNA, the CDR3 is TGTGCCAGCAGCTTGGCGGCGCGGAGCTCCTACAATGAGCAGTTCTTC. It codes for CASSLAARSSYNEQFF.

The chain recombines TRBV5-4 with TRBJ1-1, with 11 positions matching TRBD1. This CDR3 has 14 residues. Losses at the gene ends were 4 bases for V and 4 bases for J; bases not matched to a gene: 3. CDR1 SGHNT and CDR2 YYREEE come from the germline V gene (reference sequence). CDR3 DNA sequence: TGTGCCAGCAGCCCGGGACAGGGGGGCACTGAAGCTTTCTTT. The encoded protein is CASSPGQGGTEAFF.

The gene calls are TRBV9 and TRBJ1-2; 10 nucleotides agree with TRBD1. Germline V gives CDR1 SGDLS, CDR2 YYNGEE. This CDR3 is 15 amino acids long. Trimming took 4 bases from V and 3 from J; bases not matched to a gene: 6. CDR3 protein: CASSLAGTGDYGYTF. CDR3 in DNA: TGTGCCAGCAGCCTGGCGGGGACAGGGGACTATGGCTACACCTTC.

J is TRBJ1-1 and V is TRBV5-1; 8 bases map to TRBD1. Germline V lookup: CDR1 SGHRS, CDR2 YFSETQ. Trimming took 1 base from V and 4 from J; bases not matched to a gene: 9. This CDR3 spans 16 amino acids. The CDR3 region is CASSLRTTGESTEAFF. Here the CDR3 DNA reads TGCGCCAGCAGCTTGAGGACGACAGGGGAGAGCACTGAAGCTTTCTTT. The full variable domain, its missing parts supplied by reference TRBV5-1 and TRBJ1-1, is KAGVTQTPRYLIKTRGQQVTLSCSPISGHRSVSWYQQTPGQGLQFLFEYFSETQRNKGNFPGRFSGRQFSNSRSEMNVSTLELGDSALYLCASSLRTTGESTEAFFGQGTRLTVV.

This chain uses TRBV5-5 with TRBJ2-1; TRBD1 is a possible D gene (5 bases). The CDR3 has 15 residues. The V end lost 4 bases, the J end lost 0 bases, and 11 bases lay between the germline ends. The germline V gene has CDR1 SGHKS and CDR2 YYEKEE (reference sequence). CDR3 nucleotide sequence: TGTGCCAGCAGCGCCAGGGCGGCCTCCTACAATGAGCAGTTCTTC. Residues: CASSARAASYNEQFF.